Shown below are 18 T cell receptor beta chains from a single sample sequenced in a study of blood T cell repertoires in COVID-19. Sequencing was performed with immunoSEQ multiplex PCR; in TCRdb, only in-frame clones are kept and a portion is missing. The profile shows a few hundred thousand clones, approximately 88% of them singletons. Sequencing used peripheral blood. The source of these receptors is a man aged 50-60 years with acute or convalescent COVID-19.

Here the CDR3 reads CASSLGGLANTYNEQFF. CDR3 sequence (DNA): TGTGCCAGCAGTCTGGGGGGACTAGCGAACACCTACAATGAGCAGTTCTTC. This chain connects TRBV28 to TRBJ2-1, with TRBD2 matching 10 bases. Germline lookup yields CDR1 MDHEN and CDR2 SYDVKM. CDR3 length equals 17 residues. The trim removed 5 bases at V and 2 bases at J, leaving 9 bases unmatched. Full variable domain (outside the CDR3, taken from reference TRBV28 and TRBJ2-1): DVKVTQSSRYLVKRTGEKVFLECVQDMDHENMFWYRQDPGLGLRLIYFSYDVKMKEKGDIPEGYSVSREKKERFSLILESASTNQTSMYLCASSLGGLANTYNEQFFGPGTRLTVL.

The chain joins TRBV9 to TRBJ1-2; possibly TRBD1 for D (5 bases). The V gene's germline CDR1 is SGDLS and CDR2 YYNGEE. The V and J ends lost 0 bases and 1 base respectively, with 7 bases between them. This CDR3 has 14 residues. CDR3: CASSVGQNNYGYTF. The CDR3 DNA sequence: TGTGCCAGCAGCGTAGGACAGAATAACTATGGCTACACCTTC.

V usage is TRBV6-5 and J usage is TRBJ1-1; TRBD1 might be the D (5 bases). The CDR3 length is 16 residues. Germline values: CDR1 MNHEY, CDR2 SVGAGI. Trimming took 2 bases from V and 3 from J, leaving 16 bases between them. The CDR3 DNA is TGTGCCAGCAGTTACGCCTGGGCAGGGATGGACACTGAAGCTTTCTTT. Translating gives CASSYAWAGMDTEAFF.

The chain joins TRBV18 to TRBJ2-3; D gene unclear. The ends were cut back, 6 bases at V and 0 bases at J, with 10 bases in the middle. The length of the CDR3 is 14 residues. The V gene's germline CDR1 is KGHSH and CDR2 LQKENI. The CDR3 DNA reads TGTGCCAGCTCCCTTACAGATAGCACAGATACGCAGTATTTT. It translates to CASSLTDSTDTQYF.

The gene calls are TRBV7-2 and TRBJ2-3, with 12 positions matching TRBD2. Per germline, CDR1 SGHTA and CDR2 FQGNSA. After removal of 5 bases from V and 6 bases from J, the junction contained 9 bases not matched to a gene. CDR3 length: 16 residues. The CDR3 sequence: CASSRTSGGLWDTQYF. The DNA of the CDR3 is TGTGCCAGCAGCCGCACTAGCGGGGGGTTGTGGGATACGCAGTATTTT.

In DNA, the CDR3 is TGTGCCAGCAGTTACCGGAGGACAGATAAAGCTTTCTTT. Its translation is CASSYRRTDKAFF. The genes are TRBV6-5 and TRBJ1-1; tentative D call: TRBD1 (6 bases). This CDR3 region has 13 residues. Between the trimmed V and J ends, which lost 2 bases and 9 bases, there was a span of 13 bases. Germline V gene data show CDR1 as MNHEY and CDR2 as SVGAGI.

The genes are TRBV18 and TRBJ2-7, with 8 bases matching TRBD2. Trimming cost V 2 bases and J 0 bases; bases outside gene matches: 9. From germline, CDR1 is KGHSH and CDR2 LQKENI. The length of the CDR3 is 17 residues. The CDR3 DNA sequence: TGTGCCAGCTCACCAGTAAGCGGGGGCCCCAGCTCCTACGAGCAGTACTTC. As protein: CASSPVSGGPSSYEQYF.

This chain uses TRBV18 with TRBJ2-3; D not resolved. Trimming removed 1 base from V and 0 bases from J, with 8 bases in between. This CDR3 contains 15 residues. CDR1 and CDR2 from the germline V gene are KGHSH and LQKENI. Written as DNA, the CDR3 is TGTGCCAGCTCACCACAGAGAGTGAGCACAGATACGCAGTATTTT. This sequence encodes CASSPQRVSTDTQYF.

The V gene is TRBV29-1, the J gene TRBJ1-5; tentative D call: TRBD1 (5 bases). Germline-derived CDR1 and CDR2 are SQVTM and ANQGSEA. The CDR3 contains 12 residues. Between the trimmed V and J ends, which lost 4 bases and 3 bases, there was a span of 7 bases. DNA for the CDR3: TGCAGCGTTGGGACAAACAATCAGCCCCAGCATTTT. This encodes CSVGTNNQPQHF. The full variable domain, in which reference TRBV29-1 and TRBJ1-5 provide the parts outside the CDR3, is SAVISQKPSRDICQRGTSLTIQCQVDSQVTMMFWYRQQPGQSLTLIATANQGSEATYESGFVIDKFPISRPNLTFSTLTVSNMSPEDSSIYLCSVGTNNQPQHFGDGTRLSIL.

The rearrangement uses TRBV5-6 and TRBJ2-7; D is ambiguous. Germline V lookup: CDR1 SGHDT, CDR2 YYEEEE. This CDR3 contains 12 residues. The V end lost 3 bases, the J end lost 3 bases, and 7 bases lay between the germline ends. The CDR3: CASSSRFYEQYF. CDR3 nucleotide sequence: TGTGCCAGCAGCTCTCGTTTCTACGAGCAGTACTTC. The full variable domain, with the rest looked up from reference TRBV5-6 and TRBJ2-7, is DAGVTQSPTHLIKTRGQQVTLRCSPKSGHDTVSWYQQALGQGPQFIFQYYEEEERQRGNFPDRFSGHQFPNYSSELNVNALLLGDSALYLCASSSRFYEQYFGPGTRLTVT.

This clone was recorded once. The chain links TRBV27 to TRBJ1-1, with D possibly matching TRBD1 (5 bases). The V gene's germline CDR1 is MNHEY and CDR2 SMNVEV (reference sequence). Trimming took 3 bases from V and 10 from J, leaving 12 bases between them. The CDR3 length is 12 residues. CDR3 loop: CASSLAGSAAFF. Written as DNA, the CDR3 is TGTGCCAGCAGTTTGGCAGGGTCAGCAGCTTTCTTT.

V usage is TRBV12-3 or TRBV12-4 and J usage is TRBJ2-3, with a weak D call TRBD2 (5 bases). CDR3 size: 13 residues. V dropped 3 bases and J dropped 6 bases, with 10 bases sitting between them. CDR3 sequence reads: CASSFTRADTQYF. CDR3 in DNA: TGTGCCAGCAGTTTTACTAGAGCGGATACGCAGTATTTT.

The chain employs TRBV29-1 and TRBJ1-4, with a weak D call TRBD1 (6 bases). Germline lookup yields CDR1 SQVTM and CDR2 ANQGSEA. This CDR3 has 14 amino acids. The V end lost 1 base, the J end lost 3 bases, and 9 bases lay between the germline ends. CDR3 residues: CSVEAGGANEKLFF. The DNA of the CDR3 is TGCAGCGTTGAAGCGGGGGGCGCTAATGAAAAACTGTTTTTT.

This chain uses TRBV7-3 with TRBJ1-1; 7 nucleotides match TRBD1. CDR3 length: 16 residues. Germline CDR1 reads SGHTA; CDR2 reads FQGTGA. Losses at the gene ends were 5 bases for V and 3 bases for J; bases not matched to a gene: 12. The CDR3 bases are TGTGCCAGCAGCCCCCGCCCGACAGGGAAATACACTGAAGCTTTCTTT. Its translation is CASSPRPTGKYTEAFF.

CDR3 sequence (DNA): TGTGCCAGCAGCTTAGGACAGGTCCCAACCTACGAGCAGTACTTC. Translated, it gives CASSLGQVPTYEQYF. The rearrangement joins TRBV7-2 to TRBJ2-7, with D tentatively TRBD1 (6 bases). This CDR3 is built from 15 residues. The V gene lost 1 base and the J gene lost 2 bases, with 12 bases spanning the gap. Looked up from germline, CDR1 is SGHTA and CDR2 is FQGNSA.

The V gene is TRBV5-6, the J gene TRBJ2-7; weak D call: TRBD1 (5 bases). Per the germline V gene, CDR1 is SGHDT and CDR2 is YYEEEE. This CDR3 has 13 residues. Trimming stripped 2 bases from V and 2 bases from J, with 8 bases between. CDR3 region: CASSFGHPYEQYF. In nucleotides, the CDR3 is TGTGCCAGCAGCTTCGGACATCCCTACGAGCAGTACTTC.

The chain is built from TRBV6-5 and TRBJ2-7; D gene uncertain. V was pared by 9 bases and J by 2 bases, with 8 bases between. The CDR3 runs to 11 residues. The germline V gene has CDR1 MNHEY and CDR2 SVGAGI. CDR3 sequence (DNA): TGTGCCAGTCAGGCGACCTACGAGCAGTACTTC. Translation: CASQATYEQYF.

This clone was seen a single time. The V call is TRBV18, the J call TRBJ1-2; TRBD1 aligns across 8 bases. This CDR3 has 13 amino acids. V shed 6 bases, J shed 6 bases, and the junction held 6 bases outside the gene matches. Germline-derived CDR1 and CDR2 are KGHSH and LQKENI. The DNA of the CDR3 is TGTGCCAGCTCCCTCGACAGGGGACATGGCTACACCTTC. Translating it yields CASSLDRGHGYTF.